Reported below is one T cell receptor (beta chain). Its antigen remains unidentified. This sample is part of a study of long-term antiretroviral therapy in people with HIV. Whole-study context: A decade or so separates the oldest specimens from the later 2015 immediate-ART recommendation. Study-wide points: Pre-ART clonal expansion yielded clones that dominated the repertoire at all time points.

Specimens retained about 0.9-11 million cryopreserved PBMC preceding DNA extraction. The assay, immunoSEQ v3.0, was run at survey level. Samples were sequenced targeting roughly 40,000-50,000 T-cell genomes each. TCRdb keeps only in-frame clones here, not all; method: immunoSEQ multiplex PCR. Of about 21,000 clones in the sample, over 60% were seen once. Deletions cut 2 bases from V and 3 bases from J, with 4 bases between. Germline lookup yields CDR1 MRHNA and CDR2 SNTAGT. The CDR3 contains 13 residues. This specimen was unsorted PBMCs, taken 0.5 years before starting antiretroviral therapy. The clonotype was recovered from a man aged 18 to 29 with HIV. The V and J genes are TRBV6-4 and TRBJ2-2; D remains ambiguous. In nucleotides, the CDR3 is TGTGCCAGCAGTGACAGGGACACCGGGGAGCTGTTTTTT. Translating it yields CASSDRDTGELFF.